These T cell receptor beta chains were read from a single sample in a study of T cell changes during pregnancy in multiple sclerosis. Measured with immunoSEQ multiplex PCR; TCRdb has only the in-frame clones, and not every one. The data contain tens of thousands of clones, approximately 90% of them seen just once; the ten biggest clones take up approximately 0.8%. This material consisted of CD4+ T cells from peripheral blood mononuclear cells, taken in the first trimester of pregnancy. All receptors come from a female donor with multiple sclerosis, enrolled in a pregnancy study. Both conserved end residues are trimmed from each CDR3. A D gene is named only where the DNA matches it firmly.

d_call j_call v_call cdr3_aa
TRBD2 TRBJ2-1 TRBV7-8 AISAGAYNEQF
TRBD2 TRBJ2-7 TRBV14 ASSQLAGGAAYEQY
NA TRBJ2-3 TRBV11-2 ASSDLQANTDTQY
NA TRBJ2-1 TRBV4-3 ASSQEGANEQF
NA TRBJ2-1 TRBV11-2 ASSHAPGGDSYNEQF
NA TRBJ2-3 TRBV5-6 ASSPGGQSTDTQY
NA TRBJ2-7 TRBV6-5 ASHGTLHYEQY
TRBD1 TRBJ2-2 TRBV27 ASSLQGAKVTGELF
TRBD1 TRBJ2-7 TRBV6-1 ASSPRQGSYEQY
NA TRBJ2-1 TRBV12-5 ASGLGGAIYNEQF
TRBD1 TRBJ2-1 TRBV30 AWEGQKGISEQF
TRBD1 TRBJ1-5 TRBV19 ASSNPLDRALNQPQH
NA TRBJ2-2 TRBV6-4 ASRLQGPTGELF
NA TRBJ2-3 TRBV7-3 ASSLWGPFDTQY
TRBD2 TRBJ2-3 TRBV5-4 ASSFSRGGADTQY